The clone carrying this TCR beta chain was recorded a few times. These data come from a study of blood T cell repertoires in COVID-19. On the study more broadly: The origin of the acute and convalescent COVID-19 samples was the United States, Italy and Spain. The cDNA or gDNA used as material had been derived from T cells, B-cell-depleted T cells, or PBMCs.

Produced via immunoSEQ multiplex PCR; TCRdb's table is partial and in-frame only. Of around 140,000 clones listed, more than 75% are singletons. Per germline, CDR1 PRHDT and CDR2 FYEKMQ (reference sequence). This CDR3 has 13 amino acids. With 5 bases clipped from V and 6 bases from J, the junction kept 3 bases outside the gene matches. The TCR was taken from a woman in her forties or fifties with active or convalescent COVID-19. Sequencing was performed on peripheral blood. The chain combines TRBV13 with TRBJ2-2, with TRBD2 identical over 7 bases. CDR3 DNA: TGTGCCAGCAGCGCTAGCGGAGCCGGGGAGCTGTTTTTT. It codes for CASSASGAGELFF.